These 18 T cell receptor beta chains originate from one sample sequenced in a study of cytomegalovirus exposure and HLA in healthy donors. This PCR relied on a set of 60 Vbeta primers and 13 Jbeta primers. Repertoires were generated with immunoSEQ multiplex PCR, while TCRdb's copy carries only in-frame clones and drops some. The table lists 25,000 to 40,000 clones. Sequenced sample: PBMCs. The origin of the receptors is a female donor in good health and CMV-seronegative.

The CDR3 is CASSLGPLAGGQETQYF. The CDR3 nucleotides read TGCGCCAGCAGCTTAGGCCCACTAGCGGGGGGGCAAGAGACCCAGTACTTC. The chain employs TRBV5-1 and TRBJ2-5, with 13 bases lining up with TRBD2. V was pared by 2 bases and J by 2 bases, with 6 bases of the junction left unmatched. The CDR3 contains 17 residues. Germline CDR1 is SGHRS and CDR2 is YFSETQ.

The chain uses TRBV19 and TRBJ1-3; D perhaps matches TRBD1 (5 bases). The CDR3 consists of 14 residues. The V gene lost 7 bases and the J gene lost 3 bases, with 13 bases spanning the gap. Germline CDR1 reads LNHDA; CDR2 reads SQIVND (reference sequence). The CDR3 DNA follows: TGTGCCAGTACTACGTGGCAGGGTGGAAACACCATATATTTT. Translation: CASTTWQGGNTIYF.

Here the CDR3 reads CARSPQSEVDYGYTF. CDR3 in DNA: TGTGCCAGAAGCCCACAAAGCGAGGTAGACTATGGCTACACCTTC. V is TRBV5-3 and J is TRBJ1-2; D unclear. TRBV5-3 is classed as an ORF, of uncertain function. The CDR3 length is 15 residues. Trimming cost V 4 bases and J 3 bases, with 16 bases left between them.

This chain links TRBV15 with TRBJ2-1, with a tentative D call TRBD1 (5 bases). The germline V gene has CDR1 LNHNV and CDR2 YYDKDF (reference sequence). CDR3 length equals 12 residues. V was clipped by 8 bases and J by 4 bases, with 9 bases between them. CDR3 sequence: CATGAPYNEQFF. DNA for the CDR3: TGTGCCACCGGGGCTCCGTACAATGAGCAGTTCTTC.

The chain carries TRBV5-4 and TRBJ2-5; 10 bases match TRBD2. The CDR3 has 15 residues. Germline V CDR1 and CDR2: SGHNT, YYREEE (reference sequence). Unmatched junction bases numbered 4, after V lost 0 bases and J lost 5 bases. CDR3 residues: CASSLGSAGGETQYF. In DNA, the CDR3 is TGTGCCAGCAGCTTGGGGTCAGCGGGAGGGGAGACCCAGTACTTC.

This chain connects TRBV7-2 to TRBJ2-5; the D gene is possibly TRBD2 (6 bases). V dropped 6 bases and J dropped 4 bases, with 15 bases sitting between them. This CDR3 is built from 14 residues. The germline V gene encodes CDR1 SGHTA and CDR2 FQGNSA. The CDR3 nucleotides read TGTGCCAGCAGTAGGACTACCTGGGGAGAGACCCAGTACTTC. This translates into CASSRTTWGETQYF.

V gene TRBV7-9 combines with J gene TRBJ2-5, with TRBD1 as a possible D gene (5 bases). From germline, CDR1 is SEHNR and CDR2 FQNEAQ (reference sequence). The CDR3 is made up of 15 amino acids. V gave up 2 bases and J gave up 3 bases, with 13 bases separating them. The CDR3 is CASSLLGPREETQYF. The CDR3 nucleotides read TGTGCCAGCAGCTTATTGGGGCCAAGGGAAGAGACCCAGTACTTC.

CDR3 sequence reads: CASSLQDSGGYTF. CDR3 nucleotide sequence: TGTGCCAGCAGCTTACAAGACTCGGGTGGCTACACCTTC. The J gene is TRBJ1-2, the V gene TRBV7-3; D call uncertain. The V end lost 2 bases, the J end lost 7 bases, and 11 bases lay between the germline ends. The CDR3 has 13 amino acids. Germline V gives CDR1 SGHTA, CDR2 FQGTGA.

V and J are TRBV19 and TRBJ2-3; 9 nucleotides agree with TRBD2. Per the germline V gene, CDR1 is LNHDA and CDR2 is SQIVND (reference sequence). CDR3 length: 15 residues. V was pared by 4 bases and J by 5 bases, with 7 bases of the junction left unmatched. CDR3 sequence: CASSTQRGVGDTQYF. The CDR3 coding sequence is TGTGCCAGTAGTACCCAGCGGGGGGTGGGAGATACGCAGTATTTT.

This chain connects TRBV19 to TRBJ2-3; the match to TRBD1 covers 7 bases. Germline CDR1 is LNHDA and CDR2 is SQIVND (reference sequence). V shed 6 bases, J shed 0 bases, and the junction held 3 bases outside the gene matches. CDR3 length equals 14 residues. The CDR3 nucleotides are TGTGCCAGTAGAGGGGACAGTAGCACAGATACGCAGTATTTT. It translates to CASRGDSSTDTQYF.

The V and J genes are TRBV4-1 and TRBJ1-2; D unclear. Germline V gene data show CDR1 as MGHRA and CDR2 as YSYEKL. The ends were cut back, 1 base at V and 7 bases at J, with 10 bases in the middle. The CDR3 has 13 amino acids. CDR3 DNA: TGCGCCAGCAGCCAAGCCCGGGTGGGTGGCTACACCTTC. Protein: CASSQARVGGYTF.

The chain's CDR3 is CASSVLTGGITGELFF. The CDR3 nucleotides read TGTGCCAGCAGCGTATTGACGGGGGGGATCACCGGGGAGCTGTTTTTT. The rearrangement uses TRBV9 and TRBJ2-2, with 8 nucleotides matching TRBD2. J was trimmed by 4 bases and V by 1 base; bases with no gene match: 6. Germline V gives CDR1 SGDLS, CDR2 YYNGEE. The CDR3 runs to 16 residues.

V usage is TRBV19 and J usage is TRBJ1-5, with 8 bases fitting TRBD1. This CDR3 region has 16 residues. The V gene end was trimmed by 2 bases and the J gene end by 0 bases; junction bases not matched to a gene: 3. Germline CDR1 and CDR2: LNHDA and SQIVND (reference sequence). The CDR3: CASSIRTGFSNQPQHF. The CDR3 coding sequence is TGTGCCAGTAGTATAAGGACAGGGTTTAGCAATCAGCCCCAGCATTTT.

Measured by frequency, this clone is medium-sized. DNA for the CDR3: TGTGCCAGCAGTGCTAGCGGGGGGGCCACAGATACGCAGTATTTT. It translates to CASSASGGATDTQYF. The J gene is TRBJ2-3, the V gene TRBV6-4; 12 bases are shared with TRBD2. CDR1 is MRHNA and CDR2 is SNTAGT in the germline V gene. The CDR3 contains 15 residues. The J segment lost 2 bases and the V segment lost 4 bases, leaving 1 base of the junction unmatched.

CDR3: CASSQDPGQGYEQFF. DNA for the CDR3: TGCGCCAGCAGCCAAGATCCGGGACAGGGGTATGAGCAGTTCTTC. The J gene is TRBJ2-1, the V gene TRBV4-3; TRBD1 matches at 10 bases. The V gene's germline CDR1 is LGHNA and CDR2 YSLEER. With 0 bases clipped from V and 8 bases from J, the junction kept 4 bases outside the gene matches. This CDR3 is 15 amino acids long.

According to its frequency, this clone is medium-sized. The V call is TRBV19, the J call TRBJ1-1; the D is unclear. V gave up 6 bases and J gave up 7 bases, with 12 bases separating them. Germline V lookup: CDR1 LNHDA, CDR2 SQIVND (reference sequence). The CDR3 spans 12 residues. The CDR3 region has the DNA TGTGCCAGTAGCCCCCGGAGGCTTGAAGCTTTCTTT. This codes for CASSPRRLEAFF.

V usage is TRBV5-1 and J usage is TRBJ1-2; 7 bases agree with TRBD1. V trimming: 0 bases; J trimming: 4 bases; junction bases outside the gene matches: 6. CDR3 length equals 15 residues. Per germline, CDR1 SGHRS and CDR2 YFSETQ. CDR3 nucleotide sequence: TGCGCCAGCAGCTTGGCGACAGGGAATGGCTATGGCTACACCTTC. Protein product: CASSLATGNGYGYTF.

With regard to this clone: Sequence at one end of the junction differs from germline and may be a read error. This rearrangement joins TRBV7-7 to TRBJ2-2; 7 bases fit TRBD1. The CDR3 has 14 amino acids. CDR1 is SSHAT, CDR2 FNYEAQ, per germline (reference sequence). The CDR3 sequence: CASSPNRGGGELFF. CDR3 DNA: TGTGCTAGCAGCCCGAACAGGGGTGGCGGGGAGCTGTTTTTT. The full variable domain, completed using reference TRBV7-7 and TRBJ2-2, is GAGVSQSPRYKVTKRGQDVTLRCDPISSHATLYWYQQALGQGPEFLTYFNYEAQPDKSGLPSDRFSAERPEGSISTLTIQRTEQRDSAMYRCASSPNRGGGELFFGEGSRLTVL.